This T cell receptor beta chain is drawn from a study of regulatory dendritic cells for organ transplantation. Here immunoSEQ multiplex PCR was the method, and the copy in TCRdb shows in-frame clones only, minus some. The table shows 25,000 to 30,000 clones, with about three quarters occurring only once. This receptor was taken from a human donor in good health. Sequenced input: memory CD4+ T cells from blood. The subset was: CD45RO+ memory T cells.

CDR3 nucleotides: TGCGCCAGCAGCTCCGGGCCAGGGGAGAACACTGAAGCTTTCTTT. Protein sequence: CASSSGPGENTEAFF. This chain joins TRBV5-1 and TRBJ1-1; D is perhaps TRBD1 (6 bases). V lost 3 bases and J 1 base, leaving 13 bases between the germline ends. Germline-derived CDR1 and CDR2 are SGHRS and YFSETQ. This CDR3 region has 15 residues.